This T cell receptor (beta chain) was identified during a study of PD-L1 blockade in urothelial cancer. Study as a whole: A median of approximately 150,000 T cells was found in the blood samples. Findings and limits, study-wide: Below-median blood TCR clonality before treatment forecast better survival.

Measured with immunoSEQ multiplex PCR; TCRdb has only the in-frame clones, and not every one. The sample yields tens of thousands of clones, over 75% seen once. The time point: pretreatment peripheral blood. Germline V CDR1 and CDR2: SGHNT, YENEEA. The V end lost 4 bases, the J end lost 2 bases, and 15 bases lay between the germline ends. This CDR3 has 15 amino acids. With regard to this clone: The antigen is unknown.

The receptor's source is a man between 65 and 79 years old with urothelial cancer. This chain uses TRBV11-3 with TRBJ2-7; D possibly corresponds to TRBD1 (5 bases). The sample here was PBMCs, taken around atezolizumab (anti-PD-L1) treatment. The CDR3 protein is CASSSHVTATYEQYF. The CDR3 bases are TGTGCCAGCAGCTCACACGTGACAGCTACCTACGAGCAGTACTTC.